Given below is one TCR beta chain in context. Its antigen is currently unknown. These data belong to a study of CD8 T cells in ankylosing spondylitis. The study's findings and limits: Reports of some motif variants in reactive arthritis synovial fluid and blood predate this one. CD8+ disease-linked clones were present at relatively low frequencies in blood.

TCRdb called the 5' RACE reads again in MiXCR, with one record for every CDR3 protein. This sample has about 310,000 distinct CDR3 sequences, with roughly 20% found just once. V dropped 4 bases and J dropped 8; count of bases not matched to a gene: 16. CDR3 length: 16 residues. The receptor was isolated from a female donor with ankylosing spondylitis or in good health (not recorded which). Sequences were obtained from blood, either unsorted or a sorted T cell fraction (not recorded which). This chain uses TRBV12-3 or TRBV12-4 with TRBJ1-2, with 7 bases fitting TRBD1. Here the CDR3 reads CASSSRPRQGVWGYTF. DNA of the CDR3: TGTGCCAGCAGTTCCCGGCCCAGACAGGGCGTTTGGGGCTACACCTTC.